The present TCR beta chain was sequenced within a study of identical twins (TCRdb year 2016). Study-level background: TCR alpha and beta repertoires from monozygotic twins, unrelated adults of various ages and cord blood were deep-sequenced to test whether fetal clonotypes persist. Replicate twin experiments were performed at different times using different library preparation protocols to rule out contamination. Results the study describes overall, beyond this receptor: Recombination models systematically underestimated out-of-frame TCR alpha sharing in monozygotic twins but agreed with sharing between unrelated individuals. Compared with coincidental sharing between unrelated individuals, out-of-frame TCR alpha sequences shared between twins showed an excess of sequences with low generation probability. Fewer insertions were carried by abundant cord blood beta clonotypes; a weaker similar trend was observed in young adult naive repertoires, while no such trend was observed in memory repertoires. Invariant T cells such as MAIT and iNKT could partly confound zero-insertion analyses, though diverse VJ usage argued against this for most clonotypes. Because the same donors could not be followed over many years, the conclusions relied on cross-sectional statistical analysis. The excess sharing between twins in beta out-of-frame sequences was weaker because fewer shared sequences reduced the signal-to-noise ratio.

The method behind the library was 5' RACE. Instrument on record: Illumina HiSeq 2000. Template switching added a universal primer binding site, and the final cDNA carried a unique molecular identifier that allowed TCR cDNA molecules to be counted accurately. First-strand cDNA for TCR alpha and beta chains was synthesized from specific primers in the conserved constant-segment region. To control for contamination, every cDNA library was double barcoded, receiving both a SMART-Mk sample barcode and Illumina barcodes. TruSeq adapter sequences and Illumina sample barcodes were added in two successive PCR steps. TCR alpha and beta cDNA libraries were sequenced on the Illumina HiSeq platform with custom primers. The original pipeline was this. Raw reads were processed with MiGEC to extract unique molecular identifiers, and MiXCR was used to determine CDR3 positions. Recombination models were inferred per individual with the repgenHMM and IGoR tools using an EM algorithm. Shared clonotypes were analyzed with the tcR package in R, and sharing was normalized by the product of cloneset sizes. To study raw recombination free of thymic and clonal selection effects, out-of-frame nonproductive sequences were analyzed. TCRdb redid the processing of the public reads, applying fastp at Q25 and MiXCR, and retained in-frame beta chains. When rows share a CDR3 protein, they turn into one entry using the most common DNA and genes. TCRdb, not the original authors, processed these V and J calls. The sample contains about 890,000 distinct CDR3 sequences, about 12% of them found a single time. The top ten hold roughly 1.6% of the sample.

Every donor was a healthy Caucasian. Three pairs of female monozygotic twins, all aged roughly 18 to 29 years, were included in the twin cohort. RNA for TCR libraries was isolated from peripheral blood mononuclear cells. Details on this clonotype: The antigen it binds to is not known. No much larger clonotype is one base removed from it; base qualities were not supplied.

Including cysteine and phenylalanine, the CDR3 has 14 amino acids. Of all the DNA, just the CDR3 is kept, 42 bases in frame from base 1. The germline V gene sets CDR1 to MDHEN and CDR2 to SYDVKM. V gives up 2 bases and J gives up 2 bases, and the segment between their germline ends measures 9 bases. The same sample was also studied in work on yellow fever vaccine responses in identical twins. The second paper states: According to the authors, the vaccine-induced T cell response in identical twins seemed to be partly convergent and partly specific to each individual. In the study, vaccine-responding T cell clones were precisely tracked in identical twins.

This receptor was obtained from a woman aged 18-29 years in good health. The chain links TRBV28 with TRBJ1-2; the D gene is perhaps TRBD1, from 6 matching bases. Sequencing used PBMCs. CDR3 reads: CASSLTRGNYGYTF. The base sequence is TGTGCCAGCAGTTTAACCAGGGGCAACTATGGCTACACCTTC.